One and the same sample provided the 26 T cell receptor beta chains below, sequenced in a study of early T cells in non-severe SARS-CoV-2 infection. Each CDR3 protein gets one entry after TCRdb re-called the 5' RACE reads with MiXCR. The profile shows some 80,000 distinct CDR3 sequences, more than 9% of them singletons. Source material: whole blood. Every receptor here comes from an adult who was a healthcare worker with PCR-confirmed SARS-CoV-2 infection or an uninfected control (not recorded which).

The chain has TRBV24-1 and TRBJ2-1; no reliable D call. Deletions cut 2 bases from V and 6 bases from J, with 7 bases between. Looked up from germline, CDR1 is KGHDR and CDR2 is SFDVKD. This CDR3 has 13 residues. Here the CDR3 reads CATSDSRSNEQFF. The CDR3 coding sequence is TGTGCCACCAGTGATTCACGCAGCAATGAGCAGTTCTTC.

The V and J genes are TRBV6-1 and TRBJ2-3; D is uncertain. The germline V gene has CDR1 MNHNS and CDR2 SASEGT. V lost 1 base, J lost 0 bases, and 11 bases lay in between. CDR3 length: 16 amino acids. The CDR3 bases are TGTGCCAGCAGTGAAGAATGGCAGTATAGCACAGATACGCAGTATTTT. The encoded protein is CASSEEWQYSTDTQYF.

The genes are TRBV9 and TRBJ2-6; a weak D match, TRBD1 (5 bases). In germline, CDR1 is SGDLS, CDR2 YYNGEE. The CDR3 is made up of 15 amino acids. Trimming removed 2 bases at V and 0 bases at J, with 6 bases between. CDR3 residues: CASSVQGSGANVLTF. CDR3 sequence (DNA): TGTGCCAGCAGCGTCCAGGGCTCTGGGGCCAACGTCCTGACTTTC.

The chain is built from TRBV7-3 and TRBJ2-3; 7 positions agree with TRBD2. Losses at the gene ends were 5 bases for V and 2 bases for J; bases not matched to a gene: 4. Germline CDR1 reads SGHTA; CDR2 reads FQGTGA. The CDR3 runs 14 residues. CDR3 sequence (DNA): TGTGCCAGCAGCCCAGCGGGATTCACAGATACGCAGTATTTT. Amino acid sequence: CASSPAGFTDTQYF. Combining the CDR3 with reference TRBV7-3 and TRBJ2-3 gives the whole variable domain GAGVSQTPSNKVTEKGKYVELRCDPISGHTALYWYRQSLGQGPEFLIYFQGTGAADDSGLPNDRFFAVRPEGSVSTLKIQRTERGDSAVYLCASSPAGFTDTQYFGPGTRLTVL.

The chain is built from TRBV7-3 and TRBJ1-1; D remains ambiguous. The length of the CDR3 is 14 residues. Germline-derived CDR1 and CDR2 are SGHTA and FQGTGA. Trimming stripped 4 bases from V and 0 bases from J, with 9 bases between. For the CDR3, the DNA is TGTGCCAGCAGCTCATCCGGGATGAACACTGAAGCTTTCTTT. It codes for CASSSSGMNTEAFF.

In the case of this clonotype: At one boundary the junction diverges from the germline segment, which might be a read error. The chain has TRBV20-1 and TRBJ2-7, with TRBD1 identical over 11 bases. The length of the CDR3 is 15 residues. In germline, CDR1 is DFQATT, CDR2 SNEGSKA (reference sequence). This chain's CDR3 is CSASPGQGDSYEQNF. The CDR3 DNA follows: TGCAGTGCTAGTCCGGGACAGGGGGATTCCTACGAGCAGAACTTC.

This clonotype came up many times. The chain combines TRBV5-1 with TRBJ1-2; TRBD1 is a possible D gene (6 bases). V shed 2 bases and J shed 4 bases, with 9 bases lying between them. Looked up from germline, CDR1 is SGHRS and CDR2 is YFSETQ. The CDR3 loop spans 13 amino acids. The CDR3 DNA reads TGCGCCAGCAGCTTTATACAGGGCTATGGCTACACCTTC. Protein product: CASSFIQGYGYTF.

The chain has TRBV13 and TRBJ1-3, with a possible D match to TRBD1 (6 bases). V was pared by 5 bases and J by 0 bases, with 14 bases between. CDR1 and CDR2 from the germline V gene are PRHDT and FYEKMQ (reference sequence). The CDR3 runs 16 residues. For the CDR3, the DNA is TGTGCCAGCAGCCCCCACAGGGAACTCTCTGGAAACACCATATATTTT. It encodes CASSPHRELSGNTIYF.

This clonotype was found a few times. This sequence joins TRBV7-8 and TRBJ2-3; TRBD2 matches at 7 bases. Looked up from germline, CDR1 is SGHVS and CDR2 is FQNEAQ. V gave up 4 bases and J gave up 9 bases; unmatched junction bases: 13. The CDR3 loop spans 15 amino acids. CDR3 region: CASSSRGGGSGTQYF. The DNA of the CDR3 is TGTGCCAGCAGCTCGAGGGGCGGGGGTAGCGGGACGCAGTATTTT. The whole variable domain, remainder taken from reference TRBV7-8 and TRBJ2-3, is GAGVSQSPRYKVAKRGQDVALRCDPISGHVSLFWYQQALGQGPEFLTYFQNEAQLDKSGLPSDRFFAERPEGSVSTLKIQRTQQEDSAVYLCASSSRGGGSGTQYFGPGTRLTVL.

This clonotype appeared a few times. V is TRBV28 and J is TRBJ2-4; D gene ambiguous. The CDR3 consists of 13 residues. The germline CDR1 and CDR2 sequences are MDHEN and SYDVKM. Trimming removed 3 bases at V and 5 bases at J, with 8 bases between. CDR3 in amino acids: CASSFDNENIQYF. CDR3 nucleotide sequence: TGTGCCAGCAGTTTTGACAATGAAAACATTCAGTACTTC. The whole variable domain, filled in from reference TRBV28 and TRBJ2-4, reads DVKVTQSSRYLVKRTGEKVFLECVQDMDHENMFWYRQDPGLGLRLIYFSYDVKMKEKGDIPEGYSVSREKKERFSLILESASTNQTSMYLCASSFDNENIQYFGAGTRLSVL.

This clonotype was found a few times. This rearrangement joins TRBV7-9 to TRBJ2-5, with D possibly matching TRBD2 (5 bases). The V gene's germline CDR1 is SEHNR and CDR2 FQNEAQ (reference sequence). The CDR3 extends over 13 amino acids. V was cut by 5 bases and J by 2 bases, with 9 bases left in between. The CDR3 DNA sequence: TGTGCCAGCAGCCCGCGGGCACAAGAGACCCAGTACTTC. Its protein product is CASSPRAQETQYF. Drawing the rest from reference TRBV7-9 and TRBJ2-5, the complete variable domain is DTGVSQNPRHKITKRGQNVTFRCDPISEHNRLYWYRQTLGQGPEFLTYFQNEAQLEKSRLLSDRFSAERPKGSFSTLEIQRTEQGDSAMYLCASSPRAQETQYFGPGTRLLVL.

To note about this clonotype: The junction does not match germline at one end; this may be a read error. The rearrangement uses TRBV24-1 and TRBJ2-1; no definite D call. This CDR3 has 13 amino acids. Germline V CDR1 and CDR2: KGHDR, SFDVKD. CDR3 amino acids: CATSDPSYDEQFF. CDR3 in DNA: TGTGCCACCAGTGACCCTTCCTACGATGAGCAGTTCTTC.

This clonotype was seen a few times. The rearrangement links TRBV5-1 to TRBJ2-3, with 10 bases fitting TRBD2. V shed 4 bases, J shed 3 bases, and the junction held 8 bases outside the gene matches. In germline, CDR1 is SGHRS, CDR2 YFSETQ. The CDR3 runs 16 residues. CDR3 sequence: CASSRGTSDLTDTQYF. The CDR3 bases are TGCGCCAGCAGCCGCGGGACTAGCGATCTAACAGATACGCAGTATTTT.

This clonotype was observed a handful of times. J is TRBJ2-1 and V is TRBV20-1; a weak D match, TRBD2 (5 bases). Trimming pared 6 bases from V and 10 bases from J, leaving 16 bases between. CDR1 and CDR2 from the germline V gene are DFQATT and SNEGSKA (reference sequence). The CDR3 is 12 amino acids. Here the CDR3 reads CSARPSLQEQFF. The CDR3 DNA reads TGCAGTGCCCGCCCTAGCCTCCAGGAGCAGTTCTTC.

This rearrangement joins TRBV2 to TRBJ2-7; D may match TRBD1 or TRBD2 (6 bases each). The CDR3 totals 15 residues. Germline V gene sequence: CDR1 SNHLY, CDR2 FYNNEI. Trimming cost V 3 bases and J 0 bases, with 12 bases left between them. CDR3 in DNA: TGTGCCAGCAGTGATGGGGGGCGGAGCTCCTACGAGCAGTACTTC. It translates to CASSDGGRSSYEQYF.

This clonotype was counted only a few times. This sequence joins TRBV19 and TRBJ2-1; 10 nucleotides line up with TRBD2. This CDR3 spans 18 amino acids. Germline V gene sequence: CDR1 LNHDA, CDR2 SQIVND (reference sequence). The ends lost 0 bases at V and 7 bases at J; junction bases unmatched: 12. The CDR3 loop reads CASSIDIRASGSLNEQFF. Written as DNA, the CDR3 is TGTGCCAGTAGTATAGATATTAGGGCTAGCGGGAGCTTGAATGAGCAGTTCTTC.

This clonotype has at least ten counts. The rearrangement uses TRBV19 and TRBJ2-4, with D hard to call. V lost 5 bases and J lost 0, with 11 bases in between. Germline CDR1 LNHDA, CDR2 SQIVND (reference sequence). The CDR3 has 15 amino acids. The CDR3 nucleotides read TGTGCCAGTAGTCTTATGTTTGGAGCCAAAAACATTCAGTACTTC. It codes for CASSLMFGAKNIQYF.

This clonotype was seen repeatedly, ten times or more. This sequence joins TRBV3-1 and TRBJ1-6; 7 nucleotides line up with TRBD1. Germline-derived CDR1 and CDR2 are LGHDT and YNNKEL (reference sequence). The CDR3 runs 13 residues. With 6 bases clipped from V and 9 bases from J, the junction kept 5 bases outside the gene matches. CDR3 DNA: TGTGCCAGCAGGCACAGACAGGGTTCACCCCTCCACTTT. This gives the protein CASRHRQGSPLHF.

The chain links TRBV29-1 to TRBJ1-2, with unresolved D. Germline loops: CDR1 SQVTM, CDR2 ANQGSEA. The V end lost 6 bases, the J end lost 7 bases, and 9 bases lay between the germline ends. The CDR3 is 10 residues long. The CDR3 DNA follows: TGCAGCGTCGACAATCGTGGCTACACCTTC. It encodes CSVDNRGYTF. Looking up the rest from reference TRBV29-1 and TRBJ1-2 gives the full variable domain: SAVISQKPSRDICQRGTSLTIQCQVDSQVTMMFWYRQQPGQSLTLIATANQGSEATYESGFVIDKFPISRPNLTFSTLTVSNMSPEDSSIYLCSVDNRGYTFGSGTRLTVV.

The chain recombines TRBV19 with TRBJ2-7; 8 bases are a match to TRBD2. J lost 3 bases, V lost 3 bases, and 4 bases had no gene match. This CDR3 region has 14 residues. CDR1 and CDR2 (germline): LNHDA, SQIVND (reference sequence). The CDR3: CASSIQRGIYEQYF. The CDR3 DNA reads TGTGCCAGTAGTATCCAGCGGGGGATCTACGAGCAGTACTTC.

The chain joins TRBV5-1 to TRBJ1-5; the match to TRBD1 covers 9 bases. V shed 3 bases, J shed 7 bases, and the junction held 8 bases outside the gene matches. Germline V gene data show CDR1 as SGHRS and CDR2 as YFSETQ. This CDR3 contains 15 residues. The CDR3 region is CASSSGQGLGQPQHF. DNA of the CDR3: TGCGCCAGCAGCTCGGGACAGGGATTAGGGCAGCCCCAGCATTTT.

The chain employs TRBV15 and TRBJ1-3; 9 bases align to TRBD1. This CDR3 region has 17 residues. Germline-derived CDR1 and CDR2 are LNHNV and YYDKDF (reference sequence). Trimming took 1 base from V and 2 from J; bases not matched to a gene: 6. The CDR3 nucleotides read TGTGCCACCAGCAGAGGGACAGGGGAAAGGGCTGGAAACACCATATATTTT. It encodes CATSRGTGERAGNTIYF.

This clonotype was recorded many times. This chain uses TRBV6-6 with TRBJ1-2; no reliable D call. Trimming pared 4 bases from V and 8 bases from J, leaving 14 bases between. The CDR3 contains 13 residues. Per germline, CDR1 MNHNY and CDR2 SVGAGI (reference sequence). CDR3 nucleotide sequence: TGTGCCAGCAGTTCCATCGAGTACGGGGGCTACACCTTC. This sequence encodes CASSSIEYGGYTF.

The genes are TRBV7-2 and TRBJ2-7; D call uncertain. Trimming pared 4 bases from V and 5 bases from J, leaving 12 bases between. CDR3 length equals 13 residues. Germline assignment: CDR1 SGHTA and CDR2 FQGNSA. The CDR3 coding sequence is TGTGCCAGCAGCTCCCACGGCGATGACGAGCAGTACTTC. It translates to CASSSHGDDEQYF.

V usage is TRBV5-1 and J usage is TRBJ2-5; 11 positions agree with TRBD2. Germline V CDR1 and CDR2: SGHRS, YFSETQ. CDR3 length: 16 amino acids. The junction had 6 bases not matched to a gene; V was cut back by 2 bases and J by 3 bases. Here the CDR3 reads CASSLLATSGKETQYF. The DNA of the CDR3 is TGCGCCAGCAGCTTATTGGCGACTAGCGGGAAAGAGACCCAGTACTTC.

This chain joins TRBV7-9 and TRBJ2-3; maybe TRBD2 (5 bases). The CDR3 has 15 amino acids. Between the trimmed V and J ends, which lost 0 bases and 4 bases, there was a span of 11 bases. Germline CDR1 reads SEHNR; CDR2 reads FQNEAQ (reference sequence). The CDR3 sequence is CASSLAGATADTQYF. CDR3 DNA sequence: TGTGCCAGCAGCTTAGCGGGAGCCACTGCAGATACGCAGTATTTT.